Below, 32 T cell receptor beta chains from the same sample are listed, as sequenced in a study of shared clonotypes between healthy human individuals. Profiling relied on immunoSEQ multiplex PCR, and the TCRdb table lists in-frame clones only, not all of them. The data hold about 2.4 million clones, with approximately 92% observed a single time. What was sequenced was naive CD4+ T cells sorted from blood. The subset denotes: CD45RA+ positively selected. The receptors originated from a man between 18 and 29 years old in good health.

The CDR3 reads CASSIQGGETQYF. The CDR3 region has the DNA TGTGCCAGCAGCATACAGGGGGGAGAGACCCAGTACTTC. The rearrangement uses TRBV5-4 and TRBJ2-5, with 8 bases fitting TRBD1. Trimming removed 4 bases from V and 4 bases from J; junction bases left unmatched: 3. In germline, CDR1 is SGHNT, CDR2 YYREEE (reference sequence). There are 13 residues in the CDR3.

The chain uses TRBV18 and TRBJ2-3, with 10 bases lining up with TRBD1. Trimming removed 5 bases from V and 5 bases from J; junction bases left unmatched: 4. Germline assignment: CDR1 KGHSH and CDR2 LQKENI. The CDR3 length is 14 residues. CDR3 in amino acids: CASSRDRGLDTQYF. The CDR3 DNA sequence: TGTGCCAGCTCAAGGGACAGGGGTCTAGATACGCAGTATTTT.

On this clone: The sample carries other DNA sequences with the same CDR3. The chain combines TRBV11-3 with TRBJ2-5; 9 nucleotides line up with TRBD1. The V gene's germline CDR1 is SGHNT and CDR2 YENEEA. Losses at the gene ends were 5 bases for V and 2 bases for J; bases not matched to a gene: 6. This CDR3 comprises 15 residues. CDR3 DNA: TGTGCCAGCAGCCCGGGACAGGGATTACAAGAGACCCAGTACTTC. Translated: CASSPGQGLQETQYF.

Notes on this clone: The junction and the germline gene differ at one end; a read error may be behind it. The rearrangement uses TRBV5-5 and TRBJ2-1, with D maybe TRBD2 (7 bases). The CDR3 is made up of 16 amino acids. The germline V gene encodes CDR1 SGHKS and CDR2 YYEKEE (reference sequence). The CDR3 region has the DNA TGTGCCAGCACCTTGGAGGGGGGAGGGACCTACAATGAGCAGTTCTTC. Translated, it gives CASTLEGGGTYNEQFF.

This sequence joins TRBV14 and TRBJ2-1, with TRBD2 as a possible D gene (6 bases). Germline CDR1 reads SGHDN; CDR2 reads FVKESK. The CDR3 is 16 residues long. V was pared by 0 bases and J by 5 bases, with 14 bases between. The CDR3 DNA reads TGTGCCAGCAGCCAAGAACCGGGAGCCAGGGACAATGAGCAGTTCTTC. Translated: CASSQEPGARDNEQFF. Complete variable domain (other parts from reference TRBV14 and TRBJ2-1): EAGVTQFPSHSVIEKGQTVTLRCDPISGHDNLYWYRRVMGKEIKFLLHFVKESKQDESGMPNNRFLAERTGGTYSTLKVQPAELEDSGVYFCASSQEPGARDNEQFFGPGTRLTVL.

This clone was detected only once. The CDR3 loop reads CASSPHSGANVLTF. The CDR3, as DNA: TGTGCCAGCAGTCCGCACTCTGGGGCCAACGTCCTGACTTTC. This chain uses TRBV27 with TRBJ2-6; D call uncertain. CDR1 is MNHEY and CDR2 is SMNVEV in the germline V gene (reference sequence). The CDR3 covers 14 residues. Trimming removed 5 bases at V and 0 bases at J, with 5 bases between.

V is TRBV28 and J is TRBJ2-7; 7 bases match TRBD1. In germline, CDR1 is MDHEN, CDR2 SYDVKM. After removal of 7 bases from V and 3 bases from J, the junction contained 15 bases not matched to a gene. This CDR3 is 16 amino acids long. The CDR3: CASNSKGAFFFYEQYF. CDR3 DNA sequence: TGTGCCAGCAATTCTAAGGGGGCCTTCTTCTTCTACGAGCAGTACTTC.

The chain couples TRBV7-2 to TRBJ2-2; maybe TRBD2 (5 bases). Germline-derived CDR1 and CDR2 are SGHTA and FQGNSA. Trimming took 2 bases from V and 5 from J, leaving 12 bases between them. The CDR3 spans 15 residues. The CDR3 sequence: CASSLKRVETGELFF. In nucleotides, the CDR3 is TGTGCCAGCAGCTTAAAGAGGGTAGAAACCGGGGAGCTGTTTTTT.

This chain joins TRBV7-9 and TRBJ2-2; the D gene is possibly TRBD2 (7 bases). V was cut by 5 bases and J by 3 bases, with 13 bases left in between. Germline V CDR1 and CDR2: SEHNR, FQNEAQ (reference sequence). The CDR3 has 15 residues. CDR3 in DNA: TGTGCCAGCAGCGCGGGGGCATGGGACACCGGGGAGCTGTTTTTT. Translation gives CASSAGAWDTGELFF.

V and J are TRBV28 and TRBJ2-3; 7 bases fit TRBD2. Germline CDR1 reads MDHEN; CDR2 reads SYDVKM. There are 16 residues in the CDR3. V dropped 4 bases and J dropped 5; count of bases not matched to a gene: 12. CDR3 amino acids: CASSSPSGAGGDTQYF. The CDR3, as DNA: TGTGCCAGCAGTTCCCCTAGCGGTGCCGGTGGAGATACGCAGTATTTT.

The chain recombines TRBV30 with TRBJ1-1; perhaps TRBD1 as D (5 bases). V lost 3 bases to trimming and J lost 6 bases, with 8 bases between them. The CDR3 loop spans 11 amino acids. CDR1 and CDR2 from the germline V gene are GTSNPN and SVGIG (reference sequence). The CDR3 sequence: CAWSTTAEAFF. DNA of the CDR3: TGTGCCTGGAGCACGACAGCTGAAGCTTTCTTT.

The chain employs TRBV14 and TRBJ2-5, with D unclear. The CDR3 loop spans 14 amino acids. V was cut by 0 bases and J by 6 bases, with 11 bases left in between. Germline V gene data show CDR1 as SGHDN and CDR2 as FVKESK. The CDR3 spells CASSQDSDRKTQYF. The CDR3 nucleotides read TGTGCCAGCAGCCAAGATTCCGATCGGAAGACCCAGTACTTC.

The V call is TRBV30, the J call TRBJ2-7; D not resolved. Germline CDR1 GTSNPN, CDR2 SVGIG (reference sequence). This CDR3 is 12 amino acids long. V lost 4 bases and J 4 bases, leaving 11 bases between the germline ends. The CDR3 here is CAWNPHTYEQYF. The DNA for the CDR3 is TGTGCCTGGAATCCCCACACGTACGAGCAGTACTTC. Filled out from reference TRBV30 and TRBJ2-7, the complete variable domain reads SQTIHQWPATLVQPVGSPLSLECTVEGTSNPNLYWYRQAAGRGLQLLFYSVGIGQISSEVPQNLSASRPQDRQFILSSKKLLLSDSGFYLCAWNPHTYEQYFGPGTRLTVT.

V usage is TRBV30 and J usage is TRBJ2-5; 16 bases align to TRBD2. Germline CDR1 GTSNPN, CDR2 SVGIG (reference sequence). V dropped 2 bases and J dropped 6; count of bases not matched to a gene: 6. The length of the CDR3 is 16 residues. CDR3 nucleotides: TGTGCCTGGAGTATAGGGACTAGCGGGGGGGCTAAGACCCAGTACTTC. This encodes CAWSIGTSGGAKTQYF.

V and J are TRBV10-2 and TRBJ2-1, with 13 bases aligning to TRBD2. The J segment lost 5 bases and the V segment lost 6 bases, leaving 1 base of the junction unmatched. Germline V gives CDR1 WSHSY, CDR2 SAAADI. The CDR3 extends over 14 amino acids. The CDR3 DNA follows: TGCGCCAGCAGAGGACTAGCGGGGGACAATGAGCAGTTCTTC. Its protein product is CASRGLAGDNEQFF.

The CDR3 bases are TGTGCCAGCAGCCCCGGGGGCACGGGGCCTGAGAGGGAAAAACTGTTTTTT. It yields the protein CASSPGGTGPEREKLFF. This chain joins TRBV13 and TRBJ1-4, with D possibly TRBD1 on 6 matching bases. In germline, CDR1 is PRHDT, CDR2 FYEKMQ (reference sequence). CDR3 length: 17 amino acids. The ends were cut back, 5 bases at V and 8 bases at J, with 24 bases in the middle.

The V gene is TRBV28, the J gene TRBJ1-2, with D perhaps TRBD1 (5 bases). Germline V CDR1 and CDR2: MDHEN, SYDVKM. The CDR3 contains 12 residues. V dropped 6 bases and J dropped 3 bases, with 8 bases sitting between them. The CDR3 region is CASSEQDYGYTF. The CDR3 nucleotides read TGTGCCAGCAGCGAACAGGACTATGGCTACACCTTC.

This chain uses TRBV25-1 with TRBJ2-1, with 7 bases fitting TRBD1. J lost 5 bases, V lost 3 bases, and 7 bases had no gene match. The CDR3 has 15 residues. Per the germline V gene, CDR1 is MGHDK and CDR2 is SYGVNS. The CDR3 DNA reads as TGTGCCAGCAGTGAGCCGGGACAGTACGACAATGAGCAGTTCTTC. Its translation is CASSEPGQYDNEQFF.

In this sample, this clone turned up once. The rearrangement links TRBV14 to TRBJ2-2, with D perhaps TRBD1 (6 bases). V lost 3 bases and J 0 bases, leaving 14 bases between the germline ends. The CDR3 is 17 residues long. From germline, CDR1 is SGHDN and CDR2 FVKESK. CDR3 coding DNA: TGTGCCAGCAGCCACTTAATTGGACAGCCGAACACCGGGGAGCTGTTTTTT. Protein sequence: CASSHLIGQPNTGELFF. The whole variable domain, remainder taken from reference TRBV14 and TRBJ2-2, is EAGVTQFPSHSVIEKGQTVTLRCDPISGHDNLYWYRRVMGKEIKFLLHFVKESKQDESGMPNNRFLAERTGGTYSTLKVQPAELEDSGVYFCASSHLIGQPNTGELFFGEGSRLTVL.

The chain combines TRBV28 with TRBJ1-1; D not resolved. The CDR3 loop spans 12 amino acids. Per germline, CDR1 MDHEN and CDR2 SYDVKM. Trimming pared 6 bases from V and 11 bases from J, leaving 16 bases between. CDR3 sequence reads: CASSGRPIDAFF. In DNA, the CDR3 is TGTGCCAGCAGCGGTCGTCCGATAGACGCTTTCTTT.

This chain connects TRBV9 to TRBJ2-2, with a tentative D call TRBD1 (6 bases). CDR3 size: 16 residues. Germline CDR1 and CDR2: SGDLS and YYNGEE. V gave up 4 bases and J gave up 0 bases, with 13 bases separating them. The CDR3 DNA is TGTGCCAGCAGCACGACAGGTACTTCGAACACCGGGGAGCTGTTTTTT. It is translated as CASSTTGTSNTGELFF. Full variable domain (outside the CDR3, taken from reference TRBV9 and TRBJ2-2): DSGVTQTPKHLITATGQRVTLRCSPRSGDLSVYWYQQSLDQGLQFLIQYYNGEERAKGNILERFSAQQFPDLHSELNLSSLELGDSALYFCASSTTGTSNTGELFFGEGSRLTVL.

CDR3 nucleotides: TGCGCCAGCAGTGACGGAGGACTAGGGTACAATGAGCAGTTCTTC. It encodes CASSDGGLGYNEQFF. This rearrangement joins TRBV10-1 to TRBJ2-1; 7 bases align to TRBD2. The CDR3 is 15 amino acids. With V trimmed by 3 bases and J by 4 bases, 6 bases remained unmatched. The germline CDR1 and CDR2 sequences are WNHNN and SYGVQD (reference sequence).

This chain joins TRBV5-4 and TRBJ2-7; D remains ambiguous. The germline V gene has CDR1 SGHNT and CDR2 YYREEE (reference sequence). This CDR3 region has 13 residues. Trimming removed 3 bases at V and 6 bases at J, with 13 bases between. The CDR3 DNA reads TGTGCCAGCAGCTCCACGGCGACTGGCGAGCAGTACTTC. Protein sequence: CASSSTATGEQYF.

The V and J genes are TRBV5-4 and TRBJ2-7; no clear D gene. Trimming took 0 bases from V and 6 from J, leaving 10 bases between them. The CDR3 contains 13 residues. Germline values: CDR1 SGHNT, CDR2 YYREEE (reference sequence). CDR3 region: CASSLGSRIEQYF. CDR3 DNA sequence: TGTGCCAGCAGCTTGGGGAGCCGTATCGAGCAGTACTTC.

Of note for this clone: Other DNA sequences in this specimen translate into the identical CDR3. For the CDR3, the DNA is TGTGCCTGGAGTCCAGGGGGAAATCAGCCCCAGCATTTT. Residues: CAWSPGGNQPQHF. V is TRBV30 and J is TRBJ1-5; 7 nucleotides agree with TRBD1. The CDR3 totals 13 residues. Germline CDR1 GTSNPN, CDR2 SVGIG (reference sequence). Losses at the gene ends were 2 bases for V and 4 bases for J; bases not matched to a gene: 2.

The chain joins TRBV5-1 to TRBJ1-6; 9 bases line up with TRBD1. The CDR3 contains 14 residues. V trimming: 4 bases; J trimming: 10 bases; junction bases outside the gene matches: 6. CDR1 and CDR2 from the germline V gene are SGHRS and YFSETQ. CDR3 protein: CASSIPGQGSPLHF. DNA of the CDR3: TGCGCCAGCAGCATACCGGGACAGGGATCACCCCTCCACTTT. Drawing the rest from reference TRBV5-1 and TRBJ1-6, the complete variable domain is KAGVTQTPRYLIKTRGQQVTLSCSPISGHRSVSWYQQTPGQGLQFLFEYFSETQRNKGNFPGRFSGRQFSNSRSEMNVSTLELGDSALYLCASSIPGQGSPLHFGNGTRLTVT.

About this clone itself: Other DNA variants within this sample encode the same CDR3. The chain employs TRBV6-5 and TRBJ2-7; D is uncertain. The V end lost 6 bases, the J end lost 0 bases, and 6 bases lay between the germline ends. The germline CDR1 and CDR2 sequences are MNHEY and SVGAGI. The CDR3 sequence is 12 residues long. CDR3 bases: TGTGCCAGCAGCTCCAGCTCCTACGAGCAGTACTTC. Protein: CASSSSSYEQYF.

This clone was observed a single time. This CDR3 is CATNFPQSTDTQYF. In nucleotides, the CDR3 is TGTGCCACCAACTTCCCTCAAAGCACAGATACGCAGTATTTT. This chain joins TRBV6-1 and TRBJ2-3; D is undetermined. V lost 10 bases and J lost 0, with 14 bases in between. There are 14 residues in the CDR3. The germline V gene encodes CDR1 MNHNS and CDR2 SASEGT.

The CDR3 DNA reads TGTGCCAGCAGCTCCAGGGGGACTAGGGGTTGGAACATTCAGTACTTC. Amino acids: CASSSRGTRGWNIQYF. This sequence joins TRBV7-2 and TRBJ2-4; D possibly corresponds to TRBD2 (8 bases). Germline assignment: CDR1 SGHTA and CDR2 FQGNSA. Trimming took 4 bases from V and 7 from J, leaving 20 bases between them. The CDR3 runs to 16 residues. Variable domain in full (rest from reference TRBV7-2 and TRBJ2-4): GAGVSQSPSNKVTEKGKDVELRCDPISGHTALYWYRQSLGQGLEFLIYFQGNSAPDKSGLPSDRFSAERTGGSVSTLTIQRTQQEDSAVYLCASSSRGTRGWNIQYFGAGTRLSVL.

The V call is TRBV2, the J call TRBJ2-5, with D unclear. Trimming took off 5 bases at V and 1 base at J, with 11 bases between the two ends. From germline, CDR1 is SNHLY and CDR2 FYNNEI. The CDR3 totals 14 residues. The CDR3 sequence: CASSTDGFQETQYF. DNA for the CDR3: TGTGCCAGCAGTACTGACGGTTTCCAAGAGACCCAGTACTTC.

This clone came up once. The V call is TRBV5-4, the J call TRBJ1-2; tentative D call: TRBD1 (6 bases). The V gene's germline CDR1 is SGHNT and CDR2 YYREEE (reference sequence). This CDR3 comprises 16 residues. Trimming removed 1 base at V and 0 bases at J, with 13 bases between. CDR3 amino acids: CASSLSGGQTNYGYTF. The CDR3 nucleotides read TGTGCCAGCAGCTTGAGTGGGGGGCAGACTAACTATGGCTACACCTTC.

The V and J genes are TRBV25-1 and TRBJ2-5; 8 bases map to TRBD1. Germline CDR1 is MGHDK and CDR2 is SYGVNS. The CDR3 length is 12 residues. Germline trimming cut 9 bases from V and 5 bases from J; bases unmatched to any gene: 5. The CDR3: CASGTGRETQYF. The CDR3 bases are TGTGCCAGTGGGACAGGCAGGGAGACCCAGTACTTC. The variable domain in full, completed from reference TRBV25-1 and TRBJ2-5, reads EADIYQTPRYLVIGTGKKITLECSQTMGHDKMYWYQQDPGMELHLIHYSYGVNSTEKGDLSSESTVSRIRTEHFPLTLESARPSHTSQYLCASGTGRETQYFGPGTRLLVL.